These T cell receptor beta chains were read from a single sample in a study of shared clonotypes between healthy human individuals. Produced via immunoSEQ multiplex PCR; TCRdb's table is partial and in-frame only. The sample lists roughly 1,100,000 clones; 60% to 80% were seen once. The sample was memory CD4+ T cells sorted from blood. The receptors shown here come from a man in his late teens or twenties in good health. Each CDR3 is given with its conserved first and last residue. The order of the fields is CDR3 DNA, CDR3 protein, D gene, J gene, V gene, clone size. The D gene is left open where the match is weak. Rows give clone size only sometimes, using once, few, many, or a class for an expanded clone.

TGTGCCAGCAGCTTAGCGGGGATAGTCACAGATACGCAGTATTTT | CASSLAGIVTDTQYF | . | TRBJ2-3 | TRBV11-2 | .
TGTGCCAGCAGTTCAACAGACACCTACGAGCAGTACTTC | CASSSTDTYEQYF | . | TRBJ2-7 | TRBV6-5 | .
TGTGCCAGCAGCTTATGGCAGACGAACACTGAAGCTTTCTTT | CASSLWQTNTEAFF | . | TRBJ1-1 | TRBV5-8 | .
TGTGCCAGCAGCCCTATTAGGGGTCAGCCCCAGCATTTT | CASSPIRGQPQHF | . | TRBJ1-5 | TRBV5-8 | .
TGTGCCAGCAGCTTAGCGCTAGCCCCTAATGAGCAGTTCTTC | CASSLALAPNEQFF | . | TRBJ2-1 | TRBV7-2 | few
TGTGCCAGCAGGCTGGGGGAGACCCAGTACTTC | CASRLGETQYF | . | TRBJ2-5 | TRBV2 | .
TGTGCCAGCAGCAGGGAGACTAACCTACAAGAGACCCAGTACTTC | CASSRETNLQETQYF | . | TRBJ2-5 | TRBV21-1 | .
TGCGCCAGCAGCCCACTAGCGGGAGGAGCGGAGACCCAGTACTTC | CASSPLAGGAETQYF | TRBD2 | TRBJ2-5 | TRBV5-1 | .
TGTGCCAGCAGCCCGGACAGGGGTAGAGGCTACGAGCAGTACTTC | CASSPDRGRGYEQYF | TRBD1 | TRBJ2-7 | TRBV6-1 | once
TGTGCCAGCAGCCGGGACAGCCAAGAGACCCAGTACTTC | CASSRDSQETQYF | TRBD1 | TRBJ2-5 | TRBV11-2 | .
TGTGCCAGCAGCATCGGACTAGCGGCCTACGAGCAGTACTTC | CASSIGLAAYEQYF | TRBD2 | TRBJ2-7 | TRBV6-5 | .
TGCGCCAGCAGCCAAGATGCCAACATGAACTATGGCTACACCTTC | CASSQDANMNYGYTF | . | TRBJ1-2 | TRBV4-1 | .
TGTGCCACCAGCAGAGAGAGGGGCCCCTACGAGCAGTACTTC | CATSRERGPYEQYF | . | TRBJ2-7 | TRBV15 | once
TGCGCCAGCAGCTTGGAGGCAGTCAGCTCCTATAATTCACCCCTCCACTTT | CASSLEAVSSYNSPLHF | . | TRBJ1-6 | TRBV5-1 | .
TGTGCCAGCAGCCGTCTTAGCGGGATTGGAGAGACCCAGTACTTC | CASSRLSGIGETQYF | TRBD2 | TRBJ2-5 | TRBV7-8 | .
TGTGCCAGCAGCTTAACACCCTCCTACGAGCAGTACTTC | CASSLTPSYEQYF | . | TRBJ2-7 | TRBV11-2 | .
TGCGCCAGCAGCCAAGATTATAGGGACTGGTCTTACAATGAGCAGTTCTTC | CASSQDYRDWSYNEQFF | . | TRBJ2-1 | TRBV4-3 | .
TGTGCCAGCAGTGGCTCCGGGATTTTGCGGAGCAATCAGCCCCAGCATTTT | CASSGSGILRSNQPQHF | . | TRBJ1-5 | TRBV27 | few
TGTGCCAGCTCACCGGGACTCATGAGCTCTGGAAACACCATATATTTT | CASSPGLMSSGNTIYF | . | TRBJ1-3 | TRBV18 | .
TGCGCCAGCAGCTCGGGACAGGCTGGCAATTCACCCCTCCACTTT | CASSSGQAGNSPLHF | TRBD1 | TRBJ1-6 | TRBV5-1 | .
TGTGCCAGCAGCCGAGGACAGGGCAATCAGCCCCAGCATTTT | CASSRGQGNQPQHF | TRBD1 | TRBJ1-5 | TRBV7-9 | .
TGTGCCAGCAGCGCCCTAGCGGGAGTGGGGGAGACCCAGTACTTC | CASSALAGVGETQYF | TRBD2 | TRBJ2-5 | TRBV7-2 | few
TGTGCCAGCAGCATTGGGACGGGAATTAGGTATGAGCAGTTCTTC | CASSIGTGIRYEQFF | . | TRBJ2-1 | TRBV7-2 | .
TGTGCCTGGACGGGGACAGGGGATGGCTACACCTTC | CAWTGTGDGYTF | TRBD1 | TRBJ1-2 | TRBV30 | .
TGTGCCAGCAGTGCCCCCAGATTGACAGGCGATACGCAGTATTTT | CASSAPRLTGDTQYF | . | TRBJ2-3 | TRBV2 | .
TGTGCCAGCAGAGGGACAGTAGGTCAGCCCCAGCATTTT | CASRGTVGQPQHF | TRBD1 | TRBJ1-5 | TRBV6-1 | .
TGTGCCTGGAGTGGGACACCTTACGAGCAGTACTTC | CAWSGTPYEQYF | . | TRBJ2-7 | TRBV30 | .
TGTGCCAGCAGCTTAAGCCCAGACAGGAACAATGAGCAGTTCTTC | CASSLSPDRNNEQFF | . | TRBJ2-1 | TRBV7-8 | .
TGTGCCAGCAGGGACTCAGGGGGCGTCGATGGCTACACCTTC | CASRDSGGVDGYTF | TRBD1 | TRBJ1-2 | TRBV2 | .
TGTGCCAGCAGCTTAGTACAGGGAGGGACTGAAGCTTTCTTT | CASSLVQGGTEAFF | . | TRBJ1-1 | TRBV7-6 | .
TGTGCCAGTAAGGGGACTGTGTTTAGCAATCAGCCCCAGCATTTT | CASKGTVFSNQPQHF | . | TRBJ1-5 | TRBV19 | .
TGTGCCAGCAGTCCCGACAGTTACTCACCCCTCCACTTT | CASSPDSYSPLHF | . | TRBJ1-6 | TRBV28 | .
TGTGCCAGCAGCGTAGGAAGTGGTACCTCCTACGAGCAGTACTTC | CASSVGSGTSYEQYF | . | TRBJ2-7 | TRBV9 | .
TGTGCCAGCTCCTTCGGGGCGGGGGGGCTTGGGTTCACTGAAGCTTTCTTT | CASSFGAGGLGFTEAFF | . | TRBJ1-1 | TRBV27 | .
TGTGCCAGCAGCTTAGCCTCCTCGGGGAAAAACATTCAGTACTTC | CASSLASSGKNIQYF | . | TRBJ2-4 | TRBV7-8 | once
TGTGCCAGCAGTGGCAATGGGGTTGGGGAAAATGGCTACACCTTC | CASSGNGVGENGYTF | . | TRBJ1-2 | TRBV25-1 | .
TGCAGTGTTGCGAAAGATACGCAGTATTTT | CSVAKDTQYF | . | TRBJ2-3 | TRBV20-1 | .